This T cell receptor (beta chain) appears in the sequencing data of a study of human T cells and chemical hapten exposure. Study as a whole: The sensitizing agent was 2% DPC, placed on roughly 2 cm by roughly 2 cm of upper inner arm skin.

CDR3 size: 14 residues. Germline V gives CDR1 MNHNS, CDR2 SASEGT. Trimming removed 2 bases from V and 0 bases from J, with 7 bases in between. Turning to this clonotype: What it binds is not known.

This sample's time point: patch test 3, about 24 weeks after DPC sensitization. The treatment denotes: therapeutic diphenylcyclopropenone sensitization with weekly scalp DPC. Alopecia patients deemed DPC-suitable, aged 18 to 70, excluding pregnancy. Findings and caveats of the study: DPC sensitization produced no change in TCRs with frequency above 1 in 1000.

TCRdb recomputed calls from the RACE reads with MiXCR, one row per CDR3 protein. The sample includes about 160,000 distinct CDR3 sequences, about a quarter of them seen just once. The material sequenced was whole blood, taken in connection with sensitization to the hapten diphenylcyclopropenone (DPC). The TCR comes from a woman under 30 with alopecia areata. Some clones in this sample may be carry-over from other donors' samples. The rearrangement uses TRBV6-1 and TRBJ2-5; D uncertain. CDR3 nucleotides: TGTGCCAGCAGTGAACCGAGGTACCAAGAGACCCAGTACTTC. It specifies CASSEPRYQETQYF.